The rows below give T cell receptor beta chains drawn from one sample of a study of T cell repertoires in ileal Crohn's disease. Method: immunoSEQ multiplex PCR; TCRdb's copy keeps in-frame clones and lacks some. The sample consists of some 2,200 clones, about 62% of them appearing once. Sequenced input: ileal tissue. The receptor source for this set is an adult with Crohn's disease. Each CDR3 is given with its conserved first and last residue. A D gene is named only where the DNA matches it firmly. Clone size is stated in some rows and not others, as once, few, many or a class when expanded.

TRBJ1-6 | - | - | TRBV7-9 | TGTGCCAGCAGCGGTCGGGGGAGTAATTCACCCCTCCACTTT | CASSGRGSNSPLHF
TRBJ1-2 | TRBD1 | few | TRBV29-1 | TGCAGCGTTGGAGGGAGACAGGGAGGCTTTGGCTACACCTTC | CSVGGRQGGFGYTF
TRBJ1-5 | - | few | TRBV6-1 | TGTGCCAGCAGTGAAGGGTCTAGGCAGGGGAGTCAGCCCCAGCATTTT | CASSEGSRQGSQPQHF
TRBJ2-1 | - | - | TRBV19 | TGTGCCAGTACAGCGGCGGGATATTCCTACAATGAGCAGTTCTTC | CASTAAGYSYNEQFF
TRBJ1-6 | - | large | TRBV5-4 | TGTGCCAGCAGCCCAATCCCCAGCTCCTATAATTCACCCCTCCACTTT | CASSPIPSSYNSPLHF
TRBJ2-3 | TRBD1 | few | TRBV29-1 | TGCAGCGTTGAAGGGACAGGGGGAAGGGATACGCAGTATTTT | CSVEGTGGRDTQYF
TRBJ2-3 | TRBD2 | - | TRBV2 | TGTGCCAGCAGTGCCAGGACTAGACCCCTCACAGATACGCAGTATTTT | CASSARTRPLTDTQYF
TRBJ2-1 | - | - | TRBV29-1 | TGCAGCGCCCGAAGCCGTGGAGGAGGGCCTGGTGAGCAGTTCTTC | CSARSRGGGPGEQFF
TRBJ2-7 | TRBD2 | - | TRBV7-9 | TGTGCCAGCAGCTTCCCCGGGACTAGCGGGGAGTTGGTATACGAGCAGTACTTC | CASSFPGTSGELVYEQYF
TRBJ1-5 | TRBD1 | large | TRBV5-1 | TGCGCCAGCAGACTCGACAGGGATGGGCCCCAGCATTTT | CASRLDRDGPQHF
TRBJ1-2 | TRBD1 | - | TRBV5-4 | TGTGCCAGCAGCAGCGGGACAGGTCAGAACTATGGCTACACCTTC | CASSSGTGQNYGYTF
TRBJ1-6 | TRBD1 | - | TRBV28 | TGTGCCAGCAGTCAAACACAGGGGGCTGGGAATTCACCCCTCCACTTT | CASSQTQGAGNSPLHF
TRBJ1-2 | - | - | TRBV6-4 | TGTGCCAGCAGTGACTCTTCGTGGGAGAGGGTTAAGGCCGTCCCGCCGCAGCTCGTCTATGGCTACACCTTC | CASSDSSWERVKAVPPQLVYGYTF
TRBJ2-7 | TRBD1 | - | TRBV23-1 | TGCGCCAGCAGTCAACCGGGACAGGGTACCTACGAGCAGTACTTC | CASSQPGQGTYEQYF
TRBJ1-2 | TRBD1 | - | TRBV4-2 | TGTGCCAGCAGCCGACCGGGACAGCTGTCTAACTATGGCTACACCTTC | CASSRPGQLSNYGYTF
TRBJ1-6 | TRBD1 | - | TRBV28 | TGTGCCAGCAGTTTATCCGGACAGGGGCGTGGATCACCCCTCCACTTT | CASSLSGQGRGSPLHF
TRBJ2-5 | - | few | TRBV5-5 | TGTGCCAGCAGCCCATACTCGGACGGAGGGACCCAGTACTTC | CASSPYSDGGTQYF
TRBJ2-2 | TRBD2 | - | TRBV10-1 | TGCGCCAGCAGTCTTATCGGGACTAGCTCGAACACCGGGGAGCTGTTTTTT | CASSLIGTSSNTGELFF
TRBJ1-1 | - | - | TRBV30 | TGTGCCTGGAGTGGTGGCCGAGAAGCTTTCTTT | CAWSGGREAFF
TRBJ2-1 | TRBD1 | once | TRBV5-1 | TGCGCCAGCAGGGGACAGGGGGAGGTTGAGCAGTTCTTC | CASRGQGEVEQFF
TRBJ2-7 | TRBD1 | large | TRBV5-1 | TGCGCCAGCAGCCCAGGGGGAAAGAACTACGAGCAGTACTTC | CASSPGGKNYEQYF
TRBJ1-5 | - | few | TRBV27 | TGTGCCAGCAGTTTGGCAGGGACAAGCAATCAGCCCCAGCATTTT | CASSLAGTSNQPQHF
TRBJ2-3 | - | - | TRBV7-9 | TGTGCCAGCAGCTTAATCCCAGGCACAGATACGCAGTATTTT | CASSLIPGTDTQYF
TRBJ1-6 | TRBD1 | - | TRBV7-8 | TGTGCCAGCAAAACGACAGGGGGATCCTATAATTCACCCCTCCACTTT | CASKTTGGSYNSPLHF
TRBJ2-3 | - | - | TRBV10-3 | TGTGCCATCAGTGAGTCTGTCAATTCAATCACAGATACGCAGTATTTT | CAISESVNSITDTQYF
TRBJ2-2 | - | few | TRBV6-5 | TGTGCCAGCAGTTACATCCAGGGGGGTTGGACCGGGGAGCTGTTTTTT | CASSYIQGGWTGELFF
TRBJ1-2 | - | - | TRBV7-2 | TGTGCCAGCAGCCCCGACAGTACCTATGGCTACACCTTC | CASSPDSTYGYTF
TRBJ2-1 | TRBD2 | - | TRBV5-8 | TGTGCCAGCAGCTCCGGACTAGCGGGGGGTAATGAGCAGTTCTTC | CASSSGLAGGNEQFF
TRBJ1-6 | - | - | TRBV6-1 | TGTGCCAGCAGTGGACAGACAATTAATTCACCCCTCCACTTT | CASSGQTINSPLHF
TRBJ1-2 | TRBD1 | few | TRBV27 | TGTGCCAGCAGTTCACAGACAGGGGCGAGCGGCTACACCTTC | CASSSQTGASGYTF
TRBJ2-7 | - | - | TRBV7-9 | TGTGCCAGCAGGGAGGGGATCTCCTACGAGCAGTACTTC | CASREGISYEQYF
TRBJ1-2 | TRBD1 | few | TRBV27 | TGTGCCAGCAGTTTAAGGGCCCCCGGCTCAAGGACAGGGTTCTATGGCTACACCTTC | CASSLRAPGSRTGFYGYTF
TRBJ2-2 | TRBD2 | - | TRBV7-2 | TGTGCCAGCTCCACGAGGGAGGGCACCGGGGAGCTGTTTTTT | CASSTREGTGELFF
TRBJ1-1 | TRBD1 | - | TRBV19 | TGTGCCAGTACCAAGGACAGGTTGAACACTGAAGCTTTCTTT | CASTKDRLNTEAFF
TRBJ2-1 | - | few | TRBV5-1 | TGCGCCAGCAGCTGGGGGGGCTTGCCGGATGAGCAGTTCTTC | CASSWGGLPDEQFF
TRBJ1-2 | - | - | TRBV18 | TGTGCCAGCTCAGCTGAGGCGGGGCTTGGCTACACCTTC | CASSAEAGLGYTF
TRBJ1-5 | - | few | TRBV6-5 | TGTGCCAGCAGTTACTCGAACACTCAGCCCCAGCATTTT | CASSYSNTQPQHF
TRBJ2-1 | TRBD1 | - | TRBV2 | TGTGCCAGCAGTCCGGGACAGGGCTACAATGAGCAGTTCTTC | CASSPGQGYNEQFF
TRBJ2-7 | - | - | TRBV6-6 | TGTGCCAGCAGTTTCACTCCGGGATACGAGCAGTACTTC | CASSFTPGYEQYF
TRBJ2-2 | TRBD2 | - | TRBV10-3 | TGTGCCATCAGTGAGGATCGGGGGGGGCCCACCGGGGAGCTGTTTTTT | CAISEDRGGPTGELFF
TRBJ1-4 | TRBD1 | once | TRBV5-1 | TGCGCCAGCAGCCCCGGGGCAGGGGGTTTTTCGGCTAATGAAAAACTGTTTTTT | CASSPGAGGFSANEKLFF
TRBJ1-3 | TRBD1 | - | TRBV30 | TGTGCCTGCCCGGGACAGGGGCCAATCGGAAACACCATATATTTT | CACPGQGPIGNTIYF
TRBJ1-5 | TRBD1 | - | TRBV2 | TGTGCCAGCAACCAGGGGGGCAATCAGCCCCAGCATTTT | CASNQGGNQPQHF
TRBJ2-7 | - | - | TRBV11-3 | TGTGCCAGCAGCTTAGACCCGACACGATCGGTCCCCTACTTC | CASSLDPTRSVPYF
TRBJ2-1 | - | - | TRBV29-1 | TGCAGCGTTGATAGTCCTATGAGCTCCTACAATGAGCAGTTCTTC | CSVDSPMSSYNEQFF
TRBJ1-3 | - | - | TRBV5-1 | TGCGCCAGCAGCTTGGAGTTCCGGTTTGGAAACACCATATATTTT | CASSLEFRFGNTIYF
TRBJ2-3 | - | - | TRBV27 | TGTGCCAGCAGTAAACTCGACTGGGATACGCAGTATTTT | CASSKLDWDTQYF
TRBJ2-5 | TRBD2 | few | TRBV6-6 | TGTGCCAGCAGTTACGGACTAGACCAAGAGACCCAGTACTTC | CASSYGLDQETQYF
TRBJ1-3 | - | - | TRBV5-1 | TGCGCCAGCAGCTTGGACGGGGGTTCTGGAAACACCATATATTTT | CASSLDGGSGNTIYF
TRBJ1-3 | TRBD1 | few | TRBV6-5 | TGTGCCAGCAGCTCCGGGACAGGGTACGGAAACACCATATATTTT | CASSSGTGYGNTIYF
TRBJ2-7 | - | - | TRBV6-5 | TGTGCCAGCAGTACCCTCGGAGGAGGGGCCTACGAGCAGTACTTC | CASSTLGGGAYEQYF
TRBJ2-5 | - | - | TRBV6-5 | TGTGCCAGCAGACCAACAGGACAAGAGACCCAGTACTTC | CASRPTGQETQYF
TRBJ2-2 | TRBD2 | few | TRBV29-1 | TGCAGCGTTGAACCCGGGGGGATGAGCACCGGGGAGCTGTTTTTT | CSVEPGGMSTGELFF
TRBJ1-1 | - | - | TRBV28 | TGTGCCAGCAGTTGGGGAGGGGCGAGGAACACTGAAGCTTTCTTT | CASSWGGARNTEAFF
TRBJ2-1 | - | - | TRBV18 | TGTGCCAGCTCATCGATGGACAACAACGAGCAGTTCTTC | CASSSMDNNEQFF
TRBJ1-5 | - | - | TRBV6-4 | TGTGCCAGCAGCGTAAGGGAGGGAGAGCCCCAGCATTTT | CASSVREGEPQHF
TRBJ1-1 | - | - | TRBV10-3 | TGTGCCATCAGTGAGAACAGTCCCACTGAAGCTTTCTTT | CAISENSPTEAFF
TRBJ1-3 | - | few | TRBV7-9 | TGTGCCAGCAGCTTAGGACAACCGCCCATATATTTT | CASSLGQPPIYF
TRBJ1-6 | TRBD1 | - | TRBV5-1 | TGCGCCAGCAGCTTGGACCTCCAGACAGGGGTAGGCTCACCCCTCCACTTT | CASSLDLQTGVGSPLHF